This passage covers 22 T cell receptor beta chains from one sample sequenced in a study of T cell repertoires in aging, cancer and after chemotherapy. A mixed TRB-A/B primer pool amplified rearranged TRB by multiplex touch-down PCR. TCRdb processed the multiplex PCR reads anew with MiXCR; each CDR3 protein has one entry. There are about 1,900 distinct CDR3 sequences in the sample; 64% occur only once, and approximately 56% lies in the top ten. Amplification of TCR beta used genomic DNA extracted from peripheral blood. Specimen: blood. Receptors originate from a human donor with a solid tumor.

This chain uses TRBV30 with TRBJ1-5; no clear D. The CDR3 extends over 15 amino acids. The germline V gene has CDR1 GTSNPN and CDR2 SVGIG (reference sequence). Trimming stripped 0 bases from V and 0 bases from J, with 9 bases between. CDR3 bases: TGTGCCTGGAGTGTACAAGGGTATAGCAATCAGCCCCAGCATTTT. Translating gives CAWSVQGYSNQPQHF.

The chain uses TRBV20-1 and TRBJ1-2; weak D call: TRBD1 (6 bases). The V end lost 6 bases, the J end lost 5 bases, and 16 bases lay between the germline ends. The V gene's germline CDR1 is DFQATT and CDR2 SNEGSKA (reference sequence). The CDR3 loop spans 13 amino acids. DNA of the CDR3: TGCAGTGCCAGTTATCGGACAGAGTATGGCTACACCTTC. Translated, it gives CSASYRTEYGYTF.

The rearrangement joins TRBV28 to TRBJ2-7; 7 bases are shared with TRBD1. This CDR3 is built from 14 residues. Unmatched junction bases numbered 4, after V lost 5 bases and J lost 0 bases. Per germline, CDR1 MDHEN and CDR2 SYDVKM. In nucleotides, the CDR3 is TGTGCCAGCAGTCTGGCAGGGGGCTCCTACGAGCAGTACTTC. Amino acid sequence: CASSLAGGSYEQYF.

V usage is TRBV6-5 and J usage is TRBJ2-3; the D is unclear. V dropped 7 bases and J dropped 0 bases, with 8 bases sitting between them. Germline CDR1 and CDR2: MNHEY and SVGAGI. This CDR3 has 13 amino acids. The DNA for the CDR3 is TGTGCCAGCAAGTTCGGGAGCACAGATACGCAGTATTTT. It specifies CASKFGSTDTQYF.

In its sample, this clonotype was seen a few times. The chain carries TRBV6-5 and TRBJ1-2; TRBD1 matches at 9 bases. The germline V gene encodes CDR1 MNHEY and CDR2 SVGAGI. Trimming cost V 2 bases and J 2 bases; bases outside gene matches: 0. The CDR3 loop spans 14 amino acids. In DNA, the CDR3 is TGTGCCAGCAGTTACGGGACAGGGAACTATGGCTACACCTTC. It is translated as CASSYGTGNYGYTF.

CDR3 sequence: CASSLAAPSSGLYEQYF. The CDR3 DNA sequence: TGTGCCAGCAGCTTAGCCGCCCCCAGCAGCGGTCTCTACGAGCAGTACTTC. V is TRBV7-6 and J is TRBJ2-7, with a tentative D call TRBD2 (5 bases). The CDR3 spans 17 residues. V shed 0 bases and J shed 3 bases, with 18 bases lying between them. The germline V gene has CDR1 SGHVS and CDR2 FNYEAQ.

This sequence joins TRBV5-5 and TRBJ2-1; D perhaps matches TRBD1 (5 bases). This CDR3 region has 17 residues. Germline-derived CDR1 and CDR2 are SGHKS and YYEKEE (reference sequence). The germline V and J ends were trimmed by 1 base and 4 bases, with 18 bases remaining between them. The CDR3 coding sequence is TGTGCCAGCAGCTTGCGCCCTTTCGTAGGGGAATACAATGAGCAGTTCTTC. Its protein is CASSLRPFVGEYNEQFF.

The rearrangement joins TRBV7-7 to TRBJ2-1, with D hard to call. The CDR3 loop spans 16 amino acids. V lost 4 bases and J lost 6, with 19 bases in between. Germline-derived CDR1 and CDR2 are SSHAT and FNYEAQ (reference sequence). In nucleotides, the CDR3 is TGTGCCAGCAGCTCCCCCGGAACTTCATCGGGCAATGAGCAGTTCTTC. This gives the protein CASSSPGTSSGNEQFF. Full variable domain (remainder filled in from reference TRBV7-7 and TRBJ2-1): GAGVSQSPRYKVTKRGQDVTLRCDPISSHATLYWYQQALGQGPEFLTYFNYEAQPDKSGLPSDRFSAERPEGSISTLTIQRTEQRDSAMYRCASSSPGTSSGNEQFFGPGTRLTVL.

J is TRBJ1-5 and V is TRBV6-5, with D possibly matching TRBD1 (5 bases). V shed 7 bases and J shed 2 bases, with 12 bases lying between them. Germline lookup yields CDR1 MNHEY and CDR2 SVGAGI. The CDR3 extends over 14 amino acids. CDR3 in DNA: TGTGCCAGCAAACAGGAAAGGGGCAATCAGCCCCAGCATTTT. Its protein is CASKQERGNQPQHF.

This clonotype was counted only a few times. V gene TRBV7-4 combines with J gene TRBJ1-6; D is unclear. This CDR3 spans 13 amino acids. V was pared by 5 bases and J by 10 bases, with 12 bases between. The germline V gene encodes CDR1 SGHVT and CDR2 SQSDAQ. The CDR3 DNA sequence: TGTGCCAGCAGCCGGGTAAACGGGTCACCCCTCCACTTT. This encodes CASSRVNGSPLHF.

This chain joins TRBV6-5 and TRBJ2-5; TRBD1 matches at 8 bases. Germline CDR1 and CDR2: MNHEY and SVGAGI. The ends lost 5 bases at V and 5 bases at J; junction bases unmatched: 10. The CDR3 extends over 15 amino acids. CDR3 DNA: TGTGCCAGCAGTAGGACTAACCGGGACAGGGAGACCCAGTACTTC. It translates to CASSRTNRDRETQYF.

This clonotype was picked up one time. The chain uses TRBV6-4 and TRBJ2-3, with D possibly matching TRBD1 (5 bases). This CDR3 region has 15 residues. Trimming removed 0 bases at V and 1 base at J, with 8 bases between. Germline V gene lookup returns CDR1 MRHNA and CDR2 SNTAGT. This chain's CDR3 is CASSDSSGRTDTQYF. CDR3 bases: TGTGCCAGCAGTGACTCATCAGGGCGCACAGATACGCAGTATTTT.

Only a few counts were recorded for this clonotype. The DNA for the CDR3 is TGTGCCAGCAGTTTAAGGGGTTACGAGCAGTACTTC. Translating gives CASSLRGYEQYF. This chain links TRBV6-5 with TRBJ2-7, with D perhaps TRBD1 (5 bases). This CDR3 region has 12 residues. With 4 bases removed from V and 4 bases from J, the gap between germline ends came to 8 bases. The germline V gene has CDR1 MNHEY and CDR2 SVGAGI.

V and J are TRBV20-1 and TRBJ2-7, with 8 bases lining up with TRBD1. CDR3 length equals 14 residues. Per germline, CDR1 DFQATT and CDR2 SNEGSKA (reference sequence). V lost 6 bases and J lost 0; bases outside the gene matches: 7. CDR3 in amino acids: CSATGQDYSYEQYF. DNA of the CDR3: TGCAGTGCCACGGGACAGGACTACTCCTACGAGCAGTACTTC.

The chain uses TRBV6-5 and TRBJ1-6; D is ambiguous. The CDR3 sequence is 15 residues long. The V end was cut by 8 bases, the J end by 8 bases, with 19 bases between. The germline CDR1 and CDR2 sequences are MNHEY and SVGAGI. CDR3 amino acids: CASGPATAIHSPLHF. The CDR3, as DNA: TGTGCCAGCGGCCCCGCAACAGCGATTCATTCACCCCTCCACTTT.

V usage is TRBV7-2 and J usage is TRBJ1-5, with TRBD1 matching over 7 bases. V was clipped by 6 bases and J by 7 bases; unmatched bases: 15. The CDR3 is 16 amino acids. CDR1 is SGHTA and CDR2 is FQGNSA in the germline V gene. CDR3 loop: CASSIRGAGQVQPQHF. The CDR3 nucleotides read TGTGCCAGCAGTATCCGAGGGGCCGGACAGGTACAGCCCCAGCATTTT.

The CDR3 spells CASRRQGGGNQPQHF. DNA for the CDR3: TGTGCCAGCAGGCGACAGGGGGGGGGCAATCAGCCCCAGCATTTT. The chain uses TRBV27 and TRBJ1-5; the match to TRBD1 covers 9 bases. V was pared by 6 bases and J by 2 bases, with 5 bases of the junction left unmatched. Germline CDR1 is MNHEY and CDR2 is SMNVEV (reference sequence). The CDR3 runs to 15 residues.

About this clonotype: The junction does not match germline at one end; this may be a read error. The chain uses TRBV27 and TRBJ2-7; D is uncertain. The germline V gene encodes CDR1 MNHEY and CDR2 SMNVEV (reference sequence). The length of the CDR3 is 14 residues. The CDR3 protein is CASSFKYGSYEQYF. Written as DNA, the CDR3 is TGTGCCAGCAGTTTTAAGTACGGCTCCTACGAACAGTACTTC.

The chain uses TRBV6-6 and TRBJ1-5; D gene unclear. The CDR3 runs to 13 residues. Germline CDR1 is MNHNY and CDR2 is SVGAGI (reference sequence). Trimming left V 6 bases short and J 4 bases short, with 10 bases between. CDR3 sequence: CASSLNLNQPQHF. CDR3 DNA: TGTGCCAGCAGCTTAAATCTTAATCAGCCCCAGCATTTT.

About this clonotype: This could be a read error, since a much larger clone is one nucleotide away. The chain has TRBV5-5 and TRBJ1-1; the D gene is possibly TRBD1 (5 bases). The germline gives CDR1 SGHKS, CDR2 YYEKEE (reference sequence). V was trimmed by 5 bases and J by 5 bases, leaving 16 bases between them. This CDR3 spans 14 amino acids. The CDR3 sequence: CASRWGRRRTEAFF. The CDR3 region has the DNA TGTGCCAGCAGATGGGGCAGGAGGCGAACTGAAGCTTTCTTT.

The chain employs TRBV10-3 and TRBJ2-1; D uncertain. The CDR3 has 16 amino acids. V gave up 5 bases and J gave up 2 bases, with 16 bases separating them. Germline values: CDR1 ENHRY, CDR2 SYGVKD. The CDR3 sequence is CAISSPGPIAYNEQFF. For the CDR3, the DNA is TGTGCCATCAGTTCACCCGGACCTATCGCCTACAATGAGCAGTTCTTC.

This clonotype was observed once. This rearrangement joins TRBV7-2 to TRBJ2-7, with 10 bases fitting TRBD2. This CDR3 spans 15 amino acids. V was pared by 8 bases and J by 2 bases, with 9 bases of the junction left unmatched. Germline lookup yields CDR1 SGHTA and CDR2 FQGNSA. Here the CDR3 reads CASRLAGGWAYEQYF. The CDR3 nucleotides read TGTGCCAGCCGTTTAGCGGGAGGCTGGGCCTACGAGCAGTACTTC. The whole variable domain, remainder taken from reference TRBV7-2 and TRBJ2-7, is GAGVSQSPSNKVTEKGKDVELRCDPISGHTALYWYRQSLGQGLEFLIYFQGNSAPDKSGLPSDRFSAERTGGSVSTLTIQRTQQEDSAVYLCASRLAGGWAYEQYFGPGTRLTVT.